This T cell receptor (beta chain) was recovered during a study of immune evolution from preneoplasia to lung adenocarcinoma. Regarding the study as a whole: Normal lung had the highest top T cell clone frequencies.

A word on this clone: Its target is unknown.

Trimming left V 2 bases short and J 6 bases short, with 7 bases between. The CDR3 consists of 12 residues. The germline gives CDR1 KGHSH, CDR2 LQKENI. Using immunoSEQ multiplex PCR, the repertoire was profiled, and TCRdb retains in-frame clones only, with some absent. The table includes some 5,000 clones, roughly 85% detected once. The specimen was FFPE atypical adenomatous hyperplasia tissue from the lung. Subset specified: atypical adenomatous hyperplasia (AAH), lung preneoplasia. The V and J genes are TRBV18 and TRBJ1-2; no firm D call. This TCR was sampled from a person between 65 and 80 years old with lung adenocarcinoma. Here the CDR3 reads CASSPMIDGYTF. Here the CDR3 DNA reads TGTGCCAGCTCACCAATGATAGATGGCTACACCTTC.